Below, one T cell receptor (beta chain) is given with its context. Its antigen remains unknown. Donors were healthy HIV-negative adults without recent acute infections or vaccinations. The CDR3 has 13 residues. V lost 8 bases, J lost 11 bases, and 21 bases lay in between. Per the germline V gene, CDR1 is MDHEN and CDR2 is SYDVKM. These data belong to a study of shared clonotypes between healthy human individuals. Study-wide background: Each donor's CD8 memory used one plate, CD8 naive two, each CD4 subset three.

Points from the study as a whole: Across subsets, estimated richness was generally greater for naive than for memory populations.

Source study methods: Sequence data from immunoSEQ were junction-only and lacked quality scores; consequently, filtering differed. This table comes from immunoSEQ multiplex PCR, and its TCRdb copy is limited to in-frame clones, with some not included. V, J and clone size are those of that table, while D and trimming were read from the DNA. The sample lists hundreds of thousands of clones, roughly 72% seen once, with 1.5% to 2% in the top ten. The sequenced sample consisted of memory CD4+ T cells sorted from blood. Specified subset: CD45RA-negative fraction. This TCR derives from a young woman in good health. The chain combines TRBV28 with TRBJ1-1; D is unclear. CDR3 bases: TGTGCCAGCCTATCGGGGAATATTCTTCGGGCTTTCTTT. Translating it yields CASLSGNILRAFF.